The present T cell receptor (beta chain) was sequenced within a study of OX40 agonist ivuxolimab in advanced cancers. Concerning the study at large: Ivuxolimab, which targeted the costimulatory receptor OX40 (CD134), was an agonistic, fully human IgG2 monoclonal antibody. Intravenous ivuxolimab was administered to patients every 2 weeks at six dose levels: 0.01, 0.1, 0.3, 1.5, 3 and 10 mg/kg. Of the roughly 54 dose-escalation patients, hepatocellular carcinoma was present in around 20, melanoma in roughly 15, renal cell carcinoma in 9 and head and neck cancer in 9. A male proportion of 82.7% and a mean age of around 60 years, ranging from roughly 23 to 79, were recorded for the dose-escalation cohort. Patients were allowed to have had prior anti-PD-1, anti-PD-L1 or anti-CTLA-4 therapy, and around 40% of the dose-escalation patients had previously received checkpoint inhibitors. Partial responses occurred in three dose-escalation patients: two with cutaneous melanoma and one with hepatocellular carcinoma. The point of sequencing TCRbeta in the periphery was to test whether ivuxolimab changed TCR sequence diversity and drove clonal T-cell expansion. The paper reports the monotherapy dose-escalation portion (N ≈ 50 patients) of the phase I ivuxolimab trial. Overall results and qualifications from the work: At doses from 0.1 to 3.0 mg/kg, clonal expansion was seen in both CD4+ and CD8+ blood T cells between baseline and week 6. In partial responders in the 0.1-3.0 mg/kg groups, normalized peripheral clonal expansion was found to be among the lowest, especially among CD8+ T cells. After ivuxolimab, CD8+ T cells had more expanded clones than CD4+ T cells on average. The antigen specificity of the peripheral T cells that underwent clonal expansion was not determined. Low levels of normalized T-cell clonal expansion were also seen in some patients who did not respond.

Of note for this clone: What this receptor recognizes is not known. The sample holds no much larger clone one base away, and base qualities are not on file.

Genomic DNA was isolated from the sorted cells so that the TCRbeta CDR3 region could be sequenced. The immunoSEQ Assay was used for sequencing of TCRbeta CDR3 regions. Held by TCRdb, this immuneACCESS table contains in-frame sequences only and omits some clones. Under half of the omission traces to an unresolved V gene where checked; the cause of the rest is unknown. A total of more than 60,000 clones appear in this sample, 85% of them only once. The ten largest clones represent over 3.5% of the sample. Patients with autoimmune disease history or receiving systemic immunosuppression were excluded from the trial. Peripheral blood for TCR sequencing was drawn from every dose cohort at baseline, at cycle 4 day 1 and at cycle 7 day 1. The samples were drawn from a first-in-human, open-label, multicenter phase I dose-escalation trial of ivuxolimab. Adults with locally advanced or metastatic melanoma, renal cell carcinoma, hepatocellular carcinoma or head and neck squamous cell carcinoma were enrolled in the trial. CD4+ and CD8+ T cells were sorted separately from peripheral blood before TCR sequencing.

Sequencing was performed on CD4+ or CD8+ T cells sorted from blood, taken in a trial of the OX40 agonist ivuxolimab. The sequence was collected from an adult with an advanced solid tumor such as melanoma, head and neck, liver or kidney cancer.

CDR3 region: CSVVDSSEKLFF. The base sequence is TGCAGCGTCGTGGACAGTTCTGAAAAACTGTTTTTT. The chain joins TRBV29-1 to TRBJ1-4; perhaps TRBD1 is the D gene, with 6 bases matching. CDR1 and CDR2, per the germline V gene, are SQVTM and ANQGSEA. Measured from the cysteine to the phenylalanine, the CDR3 is 12 residues long. Left in the record is the CDR3 DNA by itself, 36 bases read in frame from the first base. At the junction V is shortened by 6 bases and J by 7 bases, with 12 bases in between.